The rows below give T cell receptor beta chains drawn from one sample of a study of identical twins. MiXCR, applied by TCRdb to the 5' RACE reads, yields one record per CDR3 protein. This table holds roughly 240,000 distinct CDR3 sequences, approximately 7.8% found once. In addition, the sample was reused for a study of yellow fever vaccine responses in identical twins.

Sequencing input: CD8+ T cells sorted from blood. Source of these receptors: a woman aged 18-29 years in good health. CDR3s include the opening cysteine and the closing phenylalanine or tryptophan. A D gene is named only where the DNA matches it firmly. Expanded clones are given a class, and other clones once, few, many or no size at all.

j_call	clone_size	v_call	d_call	cdr3_nt	cdr3_aa
TRBJ2-7	few	TRBV7-9	NA	TGTGCCAGCAGCTTAGATTACGGTCTGTACGAGCAGTACTTC	CASSLDYGLYEQYF
TRBJ2-5	many	TRBV5-1	NA	TGCGCCAGCAGCTTTTTTCTGGCGGCCGGGGAAGAGACCCAGTACTTC	CASSFFLAAGEETQYF
TRBJ2-7	NA	TRBV11-2	TRBD2	TGTGCCAGCAGCTTAGGGGGAGCGGGAGGGACTTACGAGCAGTACTTC	CASSLGGAGGTYEQYF
TRBJ2-1	NA	TRBV28	NA	TGTGCCAGCAGTTTAGGGTCAACCTACAAGAATGAGCAGTTCTTC	CASSLGSTYKNEQFF
TRBJ2-1	few	TRBV6-4	NA	TGTGCCAGCAGTGACTCAGCAAAGGGAGTAGGTGAGCAGTTCTTC	CASSDSAKGVGEQFF
TRBJ2-1	NA	TRBV13	TRBD2	TGTGCCAGCAGCCCCACCGGGACTAGCGAATACAATGAGCAGTTCTTC	CASSPTGTSEYNEQFF
TRBJ2-3	many	TRBV24-1	NA	TGTGCCACCAGTGATATTACTAGTGACCCAGATACGCAGTATTTT	CATSDITSDPDTQYF
TRBJ2-2	NA	TRBV5-1	NA	TGCGCCAGCACCGGGGAGCTGTTTTTT	CASTGELFF
TRBJ2-2	many	TRBV29-1	NA	TGCAGCGTTGAGGGACTTACGAACACCGGGGAGCTGTTTTTT	CSVEGLTNTGELFF
TRBJ1-6	few	TRBV7-2	NA	TGTGCCAGCAGCTTAGTTAGGCAGGGCGTCTATAATTCACCCCTCCACTTT	CASSLVRQGVYNSPLHF
TRBJ2-5	NA	TRBV7-6	TRBD2	TGTGCCAGCAGCTCATGGGCTAGCGGGGTGGAGACCCAGTACTTC	CASSSWASGVETQYF
TRBJ1-2	NA	TRBV5-1	NA	TGCGCCAGCAGCATGGACAGTCCGGGGTATGGCTACACCTTC	CASSMDSPGYGYTF
TRBJ2-7	many	TRBV29-1	NA	TGCAGCGTTGTGGTCGGACTCTCCTACGAGCAGTACTTC	CSVVVGLSYEQYF
TRBJ1-1	NA	TRBV12-3/TRBV12-4	NA	TGTGCCAGCTGCACCGGAGGGGGTGGCACTGAAGCTTTCTTT	CASCTGGGGTEAFF
TRBJ2-1	many	TRBV6-1	NA	TGTGCCAGCAGGGGGACTGGGGCCCACAGGGAGCAGTTCTTC	CASRGTGAHREQFF
TRBJ2-1	many	TRBV5-1	NA	TGCGCCAGCAGCTTGGAGGTTAGCTACGATGAGCAGTTCTTC	CASSLEVSYDEQFF
TRBJ2-2	few	TRBV24-1	NA	TGTGCCACCAGTGAAACACGCCGTGGCACCGGGGAGCTGTTTTTT	CATSETRRGTGELFF
TRBJ2-3	many	TRBV15	NA	TGTGCCACCAGCGAAGGGACTTTCAGCACAGATACGCAGTATTTT	CATSEGTFSTDTQYF
TRBJ2-3	NA	TRBV7-9	NA	TGTGCCAGCGGCAACAGGGATTTAGATACGCAGTATTTT	CASGNRDLDTQYF
TRBJ2-1	many	TRBV24-1	TRBD2	TGTGCCACCAGTGGGTTCGCTAGCGGGCCCTACAATGAGCAGTTCTTC	CATSGFASGPYNEQFF
TRBJ2-1	many	TRBV20-1	NA	TGCAGTGCGAAAGCATTTCAAAGCTCCTACAATGAGCAGTTCTTC	CSAKAFQSSYNEQFF
TRBJ2-1	many	TRBV7-3	NA	TGTGCCAGCAGCATAGAAATAGGTTCCTACAATGAGCAGTTCTTC	CASSIEIGSYNEQFF
TRBJ2-1	NA	TRBV7-8	TRBD1	TGTGCCAGCAGACTTAGGACAGGGGACAATGAGCAGTTCTTC	CASRLRTGDNEQFF
TRBJ2-2	many	TRBV12-3/TRBV12-4	NA	TGTGCCAGCAGGCCTAGGTTCGGGGAGCTGTTTTTT	CASRPRFGELFF
TRBJ2-1	many	TRBV4-1	NA	TGCGCCAGCAGCCCTCTGGCGGGGTACAATGAGCAGTTCTTC	CASSPLAGYNEQFF
TRBJ2-3	NA	TRBV20-1	NA	TGCAGTGCCACTCCGGGACTTGCCCACACAGATACGCAGTATTTT	CSATPGLAHTDTQYF
TRBJ2-1	NA	TRBV9	TRBD1	TGTGCCAGCAGCAAAGTGGACAGGGGGCCCTATGAGCAGTTCTTC	CASSKVDRGPYEQFF
TRBJ2-2	NA	TRBV7-6	TRBD1	TGTGCCAGCAGCTTACTGGGACAGGGGGACACCGGGGAGCTGTTTTTT	CASSLLGQGDTGELFF
TRBJ2-7	many	TRBV12-3/TRBV12-4	NA	TGTGCCAGCAGCACGATAGGGCCCGAGCAGTACTTC	CASSTIGPEQYF